This entry lists 11 T cell receptor beta chains sequenced from one sample in a study of blood T cell repertoires in COVID-19. Sequencing used immunoSEQ multiplex PCR; TCRdb keeps in-frame clones, though not all of them. The sample has tens of thousands of clones; around 82% are singletons. The sample consisted of peripheral blood. The receptor set was obtained from a human donor in a cohort sampled during active COVID-19.

This clone was detected a few times. The DNA for the CDR3 is TGTGCCTGGAGTGGCCGGGACAGCTCTGGAAACACCATATATTTT. Its translation: CAWSGRDSSGNTIYF. The chain links TRBV30 to TRBJ1-3; the match to TRBD1 covers 7 bases. From germline, CDR1 is GTSNPN and CDR2 SVGIG (reference sequence). The V gene end was trimmed by 1 base and the J gene end by 0 bases; junction bases not matched to a gene: 3. The CDR3 runs to 15 residues.

The V call is TRBV27, the J call TRBJ2-3; D not certain. From germline, CDR1 is MNHEY and CDR2 SMNVEV (reference sequence). The CDR3 loop spans 14 amino acids. Trimming took 5 bases from V and 2 from J, leaving 11 bases between them. Written as DNA, the CDR3 is TGTGCCAGCAGTCTCCGGGTAAACACAGATACGCAGTATTTT. It encodes CASSLRVNTDTQYF.

This sequence joins TRBV5-1 and TRBJ2-7; no firm D call. The CDR3 covers 12 residues. Trimming stripped 3 bases from V and 3 bases from J, with 7 bases between. CDR1 is SGHRS, CDR2 YFSETQ, per germline. CDR3: CASSSGIYEQYF. The CDR3 DNA reads as TGCGCCAGCAGCTCAGGAATCTACGAGCAGTACTTC.

The rearrangement uses TRBV7-2 and TRBJ2-2; D is possibly TRBD2 (6 bases). Germline V gives CDR1 SGHTA, CDR2 FQGNSA. The CDR3 spans 15 residues. V was pared by 5 bases and J by 6 bases, with 16 bases between. The DNA for the CDR3 is TGTGCCAGCAGCCCCCAGTCGGGGGAGGCCGGGGAGCTGTTTTTT. It yields the protein CASSPQSGEAGELFF.

CDR3 nucleotides: TGCGCCAGCAGTGTAGGACTAGCGGGAGAGGATGAGCAGTTCTTC. It yields the protein CASSVGLAGEDEQFF. The V and J genes are TRBV10-1 and TRBJ2-1, with TRBD2 matching over 13 bases. The CDR3 has 15 amino acids. The V segment lost 4 bases and the J segment 8 bases; nucleotides outside the gene matches: 5. CDR1 is WNHNN, CDR2 SYGVQD, per germline (reference sequence).

The genes are TRBV7-9 and TRBJ2-3; TRBD2 matches at 9 bases. The germline V gene has CDR1 SEHNR and CDR2 FQNEAQ (reference sequence). With V trimmed by 2 bases and J by 4 bases, 4 bases remained unmatched. The CDR3 contains 15 residues. This CDR3 is CASSLSGGYADTQYF. The CDR3 nucleotides are TGTGCCAGCAGCTTAAGCGGGGGGTACGCAGATACGCAGTATTTT.

This clone was observed once. This chain connects TRBV6-5 to TRBJ2-3; 7 bases map to TRBD2. There are 14 residues in the CDR3. Trimming took 2 bases from V and 4 from J; bases not matched to a gene: 3. Germline-derived CDR1 and CDR2 are MNHEY and SVGAGI. CDR3 region: CASSYRRESDTQYF. The DNA for the CDR3 is TGTGCCAGCAGTTACCGGCGGGAGTCAGATACGCAGTATTTT.

This chain links TRBV4-2 with TRBJ2-1, with D possibly TRBD2 on 7 matching bases. CDR1 is LGHNA, CDR2 YNFKEQ, per germline. CDR3 length: 15 amino acids. V lost 4 bases, J lost 4 bases, and 14 bases lay in between. The CDR3 protein is CASSLGGQSYNEQFF. In DNA form, the CDR3 reads TGTGCCAGCAGCCTCGGGGGGCAGTCTTACAATGAGCAGTTCTTC.

As DNA, the CDR3 is TGTGCCAGCTCACCGCGGACTCTTGGTGAGACCCAGTACTTC. Protein product: CASSPRTLGETQYF. V is TRBV18 and J is TRBJ2-5; D possibly corresponds to TRBD2 (5 bases). Germline CDR1 KGHSH, CDR2 LQKENI. CDR3 length equals 14 residues. V was clipped by 3 bases and J by 5 bases, with 13 bases between them.

The genes are TRBV3-1 (or the pseudogene TRBV3-2) and TRBJ2-1; TRBD1 aligns across 10 bases. Unmatched junction bases numbered 2, after V lost 0 bases and J lost 6 bases. This CDR3 contains 15 residues. Germline CDR1 reads LGHDT; CDR2 reads YNNKEL (reference sequence). The CDR3 spells CASSQDRDRGNEQFF. The DNA of the CDR3 is TGTGCCAGCAGCCAAGATCGGGACAGGGGCAATGAGCAGTTCTTC.

The chain links TRBV12-3 or TRBV12-4 to TRBJ1-5, with no clear D. V dropped 7 bases and J dropped 6 bases, with 10 bases sitting between them. The CDR3 is made up of 12 amino acids. CDR3 sequence reads: CASTRGIQPQHF. In nucleotides, the CDR3 is TGTGCCAGCACCCGAGGGATTCAGCCCCAGCATTTT.